This T cell receptor beta chain comes out of a study of shared clonotypes between healthy human individuals. Overall study: Donors had three CD4 naive, three CD4 memory, two CD8 naive and one CD8 memory plate apiece.

TCRdb's table, derived via immunoSEQ multiplex PCR, lists solely in-frame clones and lacks some. The table shows about 230,000 clones, with over 50% occurring only once. In regard to this clone: Its antigen remains unknown.

The CDR3 totals 16 residues. CDR1 is SGHVS, CDR2 FQNEAQ, per germline. The ends lost 5 bases at V and 0 bases at J; junction bases unmatched: 6. Overall study results and limits: Owing to a small donor count, the genetic and exposure-history diversity represented was limited. What naive subsets generally showed was a larger estimated richness than memory subsets showed.

The chain joins TRBV7-8 to TRBJ2-1, with 8 bases matching TRBD2. This clonotype was sampled from a man younger than 40 in good health. The sample consisted of memory CD4+ T cells sorted from blood. The subset here: CD45RA-negative fraction. The CDR3 nucleotides are TGTGCCAGCAGCGGGGAGGCGGGGGGCTCCTACAATGAGCAGTTCTTC. Translating it yields CASSGEAGGSYNEQFF.